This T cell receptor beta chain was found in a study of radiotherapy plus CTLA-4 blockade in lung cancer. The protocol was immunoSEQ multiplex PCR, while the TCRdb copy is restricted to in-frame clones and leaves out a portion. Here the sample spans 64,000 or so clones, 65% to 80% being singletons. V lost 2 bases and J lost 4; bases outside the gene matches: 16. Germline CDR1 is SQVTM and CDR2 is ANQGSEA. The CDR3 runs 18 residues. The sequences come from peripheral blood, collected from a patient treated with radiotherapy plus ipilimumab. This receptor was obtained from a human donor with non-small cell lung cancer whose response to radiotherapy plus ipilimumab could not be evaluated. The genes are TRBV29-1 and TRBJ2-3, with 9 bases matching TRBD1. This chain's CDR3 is CSVEPTGGGGPPPDTQYF. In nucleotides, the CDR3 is TGCAGCGTTGAACCCACAGGGGGCGGTGGCCCCCCGCCAGATACGCAGTATTTT.